These 9 T cell receptor beta chains were sequenced from one sample in a study of vaccination and CD4 T cells after COVID-19. Sequencing of the DNA from cultured CD4+ T cells was carried out with the Oncomine TCR Beta short-read assay. Via MiXCR, TCRdb re-called the PCR reads, giving one row per CDR3 protein. The sample records around 6,000 distinct CDR3 sequences, roughly two thirds being singletons. The antigens for these receptors are not known. Described treatment: approximately 9-day PBMC culture with coronavirus spike peptide pools or control peptides (ViraFEST assay). Sequencing used CD4+ T cells from blood, cultured in vitro. These receptors were taken from a human donor who had recovered from COVID-19.

The V and J genes are TRBV6-1 and TRBJ1-3; no clear D gene. V lost 6 bases, J lost 2 bases, and 17 bases lay in between. The CDR3 is 16 amino acids. Germline loops: CDR1 MNHNS, CDR2 SASEGT. The CDR3 region has the DNA TGTGCCAGCAGCGGGAGTTGGGGAATGGCTGGAAACACCATATATTTT. Protein product: CASSGSWGMAGNTIYF.

The sample holds a few counts of this clonotype. The chain couples TRBV5-4 to TRBJ2-5; 9 bases are a match to TRBD1. Germline CDR1 and CDR2: SGHNT and YYREEE (reference sequence). With V trimmed by 0 bases and J by 2 bases, 5 bases remained unmatched. The CDR3 is made up of 16 amino acids. The CDR3 DNA sequence: TGTGCCAGCAGCTTGGGGTACAGGGGGCTACAAGAGACCCAGTACTTC. Translation gives CASSLGYRGLQETQYF. Drawing the rest from reference TRBV5-4 and TRBJ2-5, the complete variable domain is ETGVTQSPTHLIKTRGQQVTLRCSSQSGHNTVSWYQQALGQGPQFIFQYYREEENGRGNFPPRFSGLQFPNYSSELNVNALELDDSALYLCASSLGYRGLQETQYFGPGTRLLVL.

This clonotype was seen a single time. The chain is built from TRBV28 and TRBJ1-2; a possible D gene is TRBD1 (6 bases). This CDR3 contains 13 residues. Looked up from germline, CDR1 is MDHEN and CDR2 is SYDVKM. Between the trimmed V and J ends, which lost 10 bases and 4 bases, there was a span of 16 bases. The CDR3 sequence is CATKLGGPYGYTF. CDR3 coding DNA: TGTGCCACCAAACTTGGGGGGCCCTATGGCTACACCTTC.

This clonotype occurred a few times. The CDR3 coding sequence is TGTGCCACCAGCACACCCCCCCGGGGGGCCGTAGAGACCCAGTACTTC. This sequence encodes CATSTPPRGAVETQYF. The chain joins TRBV15 to TRBJ2-5, with D perhaps matching TRBD2 (7 bases). V was clipped by 4 bases and J by 4 bases, with 19 bases between them. Germline CDR1 LNHNV, CDR2 YYDKDF (reference sequence). CDR3 length equals 16 residues. The entire variable domain, with the rest obtained from reference TRBV15 and TRBJ2-5, is as follows: DAMVIQNPRYQVTQFGKPVTLSCSQTLNHNVMYWYQQKSSQAPKLLFHYYDKDFNNEADTPDNFQSRRPNTSFCFLDIRSPGLGDTAMYLCATSTPPRGAVETQYFGPGTRLLVL.

The rearrangement uses TRBV7-2 and TRBJ2-1; D is uncertain. Trimming left V 1 base short and J 5 bases short, with 6 bases between. The CDR3 has 13 residues. Germline V gene sequence: CDR1 SGHTA, CDR2 FQGNSA. The CDR3 region is CASSLVGNNEQFF. The CDR3, as DNA: TGTGCCAGCAGCTTAGTGGGTAACAATGAGCAGTTCTTC.

This clonotype is deemed large. The chain recombines TRBV23-1 with TRBJ1-3; 8 positions match TRBD1. TRBV23-1 is an open reading frame, and its role is uncertain. J gave up 4 bases and V 4 bases, and 6 bases lay outside the gene matches. The CDR3 is 15 residues long. This chain's CDR3 is CASSRRTGRGNTIYF. The CDR3 DNA is TGCGCCAGCAGTCGAAGGACAGGGAGAGGAAACACCATATATTTT.

The chain uses TRBV7-2 and TRBJ1-5, with D tentatively TRBD1 (6 bases). The V gene's germline CDR1 is SGHTA and CDR2 FQGNSA. Trimming took 6 bases from V and 2 from J, leaving 8 bases between them. This CDR3 has 13 residues. The CDR3 DNA reads as TGTGCCAGCAGTTGGACAGGCAATCAGCCCCAGCATTTT. The encoded protein is CASSWTGNQPQHF. Based on the CDR3 plus reference TRBV7-2 and TRBJ1-5, the full variable domain is GAGVSQSPSNKVTEKGKDVELRCDPISGHTALYWYRQSLGQGLEFLIYFQGNSAPDKSGLPSDRFSAERTGGSVSTLTIQRTQQEDSAVYLCASSWTGNQPQHFGDGTRLSIL.

V is TRBV19 and J is TRBJ1-6, with TRBD1 as a possible D gene (5 bases). Trimming pared 6 bases from V and 4 bases from J, leaving 16 bases between. This CDR3 spans 16 amino acids. The germline V gene has CDR1 LNHDA and CDR2 SQIVND (reference sequence). In DNA, the CDR3 is TGTGCCAGTAGCATGGGGGAAGGTGTTTATAATTCACCCCTCCACTTT. Translated: CASSMGEGVYNSPLHF.

This clonotype counts as medium-sized. The rearrangement joins TRBV6-1 to TRBJ1-1; a weak D match, TRBD1 (6 bases). CDR1 and CDR2 (germline): MNHNS, SASEGT. Trimming removed 7 bases from V and 0 bases from J, with 27 bases in between. The CDR3 has 19 amino acids. CDR3 nucleotide sequence: TGTGCCAGCAACCCCCCCGCCGGGGGCGCCGATGGCGTGAACACTGAAGCTTTCTTT. Translated, it gives CASNPPAGGADGVNTEAFF.